This TCR beta chain emerged from a study of T cell responses to AZD1222 COVID-19 vaccine (dated by TCRdb to the early 2020s). With regard to the full study: AZD1222 recipients with second doses at about 4 weeks or about 12 weeks were pooled, because spike-specific TCR depth and breadth did not differ between schedules. A total of around 240 trial participants underwent TCR sequencing, of whom around 200 received two doses of AZD1222 and about 25 received two doses of the MenACWY control vaccine. Trial participants were enrolled by age into 18-55, 56-69 and 70-plus year subgroups, with around 140, 26 and 57 TCR-sequenced participants respectively.

Broad study findings and their caveats: The whole spike protein was spanned by vaccine-associated CD4 TCRs, and dominant responses were seen in regions 160-218 and 743-854. Only five or six AZD1222 recipients were SARS-CoV-2 seropositive at baseline, limiting conclusions about previously exposed vaccinees. Reportedly, close to half of the unique spike-specific TCRs recognized epitopes lying outside the regions that are mutated in the B.1.351 and B.1.1.7 variants. After two AZD1222 doses, both the breadth and the depth of spike-specific TCRs were significantly higher than at day 0 and than in MenACWY recipients. In the small 56-69-year group, the increase in depth fell short of significance, most likely because of low power. Because no samples from the day 14 peak response were available, repertoires could be characterized only after the peak T cell response. Participants were mostly white British, with more females than males. The authors suggested clonal diversity may have been underestimated.

From the germline V gene, CDR1 is SNHLY and CDR2 is FYNNEI. V is reduced by 3 bases and J by 4 bases, leaving a spacing of 17 bases between them. The CDR3 runs 16 amino acids, cysteine and phenylalanine included. The DNA shown is the 48-base CDR3, in frame from base 1. The CDR3 regions of human TCRbeta chains were subjected to immunosequencing. The published analysis was carried out like this. TCRs in the repertoires were compared against a reference library of SARS-CoV-2-specific TCRs that had been generated with the MIRA antigen-specificity platform. Breadth was defined as the fraction of unique TCRs that were SARS-CoV-2-associated, and depth was defined as the fraction of total T cells that were SARS-CoV-2-associated. Using the MIRA data, each spike-specific TCR was assigned both to the spike region to which the TCR was reactive and to a CD4 or CD8 class. Log10-transformed breadth and depth values were compared by one-way ANOVA with Sidak's multiple comparisons tests. TCRdb obtained this table from immuneACCESS and retained in-frame rearrangements with V and J assigned. These tables miss some clones; where compared with another copy, unresolved V genes account for less than half of the shortfall, and the remainder is unexplained. V and J calls and clone size are as listed in that table; D and trimming were resolved from the DNA. The sample table holds roughly 170,000 clones, of which around 87% were seen once. Of the sample, 2.6% is held by the ten largest clones.

A note on this clone: The antigen this receptor binds is unknown. Base-call qualities are not available, and no considerably larger clone is one nucleotide away.

This sample's time point label indicates: baseline before first vaccination. The vaccinee samples were drawn from two UK trials, COV001 and COV002, one of which was a single-blind randomized controlled phase 2/3 trial testing AZD1222 (ChAdOx1 nCoV-19) in healthy adults. Trial participant PBMC samples were collected at day 0 and day 28 after the second dose for TCRbeta chain sequencing. The V gene is TRBV2 and the J gene is TRBJ2-3, with TRBD1 as a weak D call on 6 bases. The receptor was isolated from an adult in good health. The starting material was peripheral blood, obtained on day 0 of AZD1222 vaccination. Here the CDR3 is given as CASSDPGQGHPDTQYF. The nucleotide sequence is TGTGCCAGCAGTGATCCGGGCCAGGGACACCCAGATACGCAGTATTTT.